Shown below are 22 T cell receptor beta chains from a single sample sequenced in a study of cytomegalovirus exposure and HLA in healthy donors. 60 Vbeta and 13 Jbeta primers were used in PCR. Profiling relied on immunoSEQ multiplex PCR, and the TCRdb table lists in-frame clones only, not all of them. Its listing shows some 120,000 clones. The sample was PBMCs. These receptors were collected from a young man in good health and CMV-seronegative.

The V gene is TRBV27, the J gene TRBJ2-1, with TRBD2 matching 13 bases. Trimming at V came to 7 bases and at J to 7 bases, leaving 13 bases not matched to a gene. The CDR3 has 17 amino acids. CDR1 MNHEY and CDR2 SMNVEV come from the germline V gene (reference sequence). The CDR3, as DNA: TGTGCCAGCAAGGGGTTAGGACTAGCGGGAGTCGGGAATGAGCAGTTCTTC. It codes for CASKGLGLAGVGNEQFF.

The gene calls are TRBV18 and TRBJ2-3, with 8 nucleotides matching TRBD1. Losses at the gene ends were 6 bases for V and 3 bases for J; bases not matched to a gene: 14. Germline V lookup: CDR1 KGHSH, CDR2 LQKENI. The CDR3 covers 17 residues. The DNA of the CDR3 is TGTGCCAGCTCGACAGGGGCAAGGAGGCTCCAAACAGATACGCAGTATTTT. This encodes CASSTGARRLQTDTQYF. Together with reference TRBV18 and TRBJ2-3, the CDR3 gives the full variable domain: NAGVMQNPRHLVRRRGQEARLRCSPMKGHSHVYWYRQLPEEGLKFMVYLQKENIIDESGMPKERFSAEFPKEGPSILRIQQVVRGDSAAYFCASSTGARRLQTDTQYFGPGTRLTVL.

This chain uses TRBV5-1 with TRBJ2-3; possibly TRBD1 for D (6 bases). Germline V gene sequence: CDR1 SGHRS, CDR2 YFSETQ. Trimming left V 4 bases short and J 4 bases short, with 13 bases between. This CDR3 is built from 14 residues. The CDR3 region has the DNA TGCGCCAGCAGCGGGGGCAGCGCTGCAGATACGCAGTATTTT. Its protein product is CASSGGSAADTQYF.

The chain carries TRBV6-1 and TRBJ2-6; maybe TRBD1 (6 bases). Germline assignment: CDR1 MNHNS and CDR2 SASEGT. The CDR3 spans 19 residues. Deletions cut 6 bases from V and 0 bases from J, with 21 bases between. The CDR3 bases are TGTGCCAGCAGGGAAAGAATCACGGCAGGGGTCTCTGGGGCCAACGTCCTGACTTTC. Its protein product is CASRERITAGVSGANVLTF.

The J gene is TRBJ2-7, the V gene TRBV6-5; D might be TRBD1 (6 bases). With 2 bases removed from V and 5 bases from J, the gap between germline ends came to 10 bases. The CDR3 covers 13 residues. From germline, CDR1 is MNHEY and CDR2 SVGAGI. The chain's CDR3 is CASSYKGVNEQYF. The CDR3 nucleotides are TGTGCCAGCAGTTACAAGGGGGTAAACGAGCAGTACTTC.

The chain links TRBV5-1 to TRBJ2-3; 12 nucleotides agree with TRBD2. CDR3 length: 16 residues. Germline values: CDR1 SGHRS, CDR2 YFSETQ. V lost 0 bases, J lost 1 base, and 0 bases stayed unmatched. As DNA, the CDR3 is TGCGCCAGCAGCTTGGGACTAGCGGGAGGCACAGATACGCAGTATTTT. Its translation: CASSLGLAGGTDTQYF.

This chain uses TRBV27 with TRBJ1-2; unclear D gene. The CDR3 extends over 15 amino acids. V was pared by 6 bases and J by 4 bases, with 18 bases between. From germline, CDR1 is MNHEY and CDR2 SMNVEV (reference sequence). CDR3 nucleotide sequence: TGTGCCAGCAGGCCTATGGTCCTGGAGCTCTATGGCTACACCTTC. This translates into CASRPMVLELYGYTF.

The CDR3 region is CASSLAKVANEQYF. In nucleotides, the CDR3 is TGTGCCAGCAGCTTGGCCAAAGTGGCCAACGAGCAGTACTTC. J is TRBJ2-7 and V is TRBV5-4, with D hard to call. Germline V gene lookup returns CDR1 SGHNT and CDR2 YYREEE (reference sequence). This CDR3 has 14 amino acids. The germline V and J ends were trimmed by 0 bases and 5 bases, with 12 bases remaining between them. The full variable domain, completed using reference TRBV5-4 and TRBJ2-7, is ETGVTQSPTHLIKTRGQQVTLRCSSQSGHNTVSWYQQALGQGPQFIFQYYREEENGRGNFPPRFSGLQFPNYSSELNVNALELDDSALYLCASSLAKVANEQYFGPGTRLTVT.

The chain is built from TRBV28 and TRBJ2-2; 10 bases are shared with TRBD2. This CDR3 has 16 residues. Germline V lookup: CDR1 MDHEN, CDR2 SYDVKM. V gave up 3 bases and J gave up 3 bases; unmatched junction bases: 4. DNA for the CDR3: TGTGCCAGCAGTTTCCTAGGACTAGCGGACACCGGGGAGCTGTTTTTT. Protein product: CASSFLGLADTGELFF.

This rearrangement joins TRBV28 to TRBJ1-5; D is possibly TRBD1 (5 bases). The V end was cut by 3 bases, the J end by 5 bases, with 20 bases between. Germline V gives CDR1 MDHEN, CDR2 SYDVKM. The CDR3 is made up of 17 amino acids. The CDR3 loop reads CASSFHVPGLPYQPQHF. The DNA for the CDR3 is TGTGCCAGCAGTTTCCATGTCCCGGGACTCCCCTATCAGCCCCAGCATTTT.

V is TRBV5-1 and J is TRBJ2-5; D perhaps matches TRBD2 (6 bases). CDR3 length: 13 residues. The germline V and J ends were trimmed by 1 base and 4 bases, with 8 bases remaining between them. Germline V gene lookup returns CDR1 SGHRS and CDR2 YFSETQ. CDR3 in amino acids: CASSLRELETQYF. CDR3 nucleotide sequence: TGCGCCAGCAGCTTGCGGGAGTTAGAGACCCAGTACTTC. The full variable domain, in which reference TRBV5-1 and TRBJ2-5 provide the parts outside the CDR3, is KAGVTQTPRYLIKTRGQQVTLSCSPISGHRSVSWYQQTPGQGLQFLFEYFSETQRNKGNFPGRFSGRQFSNSRSEMNVSTLELGDSALYLCASSLRELETQYFGPGTRLLVL.

V is TRBV28 and J is TRBJ1-1; no reliable D call. Germline V gene sequence: CDR1 MDHEN, CDR2 SYDVKM. This CDR3 has 13 amino acids. V was shortened by 5 bases and J by 3 bases, with 10 bases between the two germline ends. For the CDR3, the DNA is TGTGCCAGCAGTGTCGGAGGTGACACTGAAGCTTTCTTT. This codes for CASSVGGDTEAFF.

The chain uses TRBV10-1 and TRBJ2-3, with D tentatively TRBD1 (5 bases). This CDR3 is 15 amino acids long. V lost 0 bases and J lost 4, with 11 bases in between. The germline V gene encodes CDR1 WNHNN and CDR2 SYGVQD (reference sequence). The CDR3 nucleotides read TGCGCCAGCAGTGAGTCTCCGACAGTGGCAGATACGCAGTATTTT. Its protein product is CASSESPTVADTQYF.

J is TRBJ1-2 and V is TRBV7-8; perhaps TRBD1 as D (6 bases). CDR3 size: 16 residues. V shed 2 bases and J shed 5 bases, with 18 bases lying between them. Germline CDR1 SGHVS, CDR2 FQNEAQ. Here the CDR3 DNA reads TGTGCCAGCAGCTTACTCTCTCCAGGGGAAGAGTATGGCTACACCTTC. Protein sequence: CASSLLSPGEEYGYTF.

V gene TRBV5-1 combines with J gene TRBJ2-7; D may be TRBD2 (5 bases). V lost 7 bases to trimming and J lost 3 bases, with 17 bases between them. CDR1 and CDR2 from the germline V gene are SGHRS and YFSETQ. The CDR3 covers 14 residues. The CDR3 is CASAPAPAVYEQYF. In nucleotides, the CDR3 is TGCGCCAGCGCCCCCGCGCCAGCGGTCTACGAGCAGTACTTC.

The chain couples TRBV28 to TRBJ1-1, with 8 nucleotides matching TRBD1. The CDR3 totals 14 residues. The germline V gene has CDR1 MDHEN and CDR2 SYDVKM. V lost 1 base to trimming and J lost 5 bases; unmatched junction nucleotides: 3. The CDR3 region is CASSLSTGGTEAFF. The DNA of the CDR3 is TGTGCCAGCAGTTTATCAACAGGGGGGACTGAAGCTTTCTTT.

The CDR3 sequence is CASSPRAGEMYQETQYF. The DNA for the CDR3 is TGTGCCAGCTCACCGAGAGCGGGGGAAATGTACCAAGAGACCCAGTACTTC. The rearrangement uses TRBV18 and TRBJ2-5, with 8 positions matching TRBD2. V shed 3 bases, J shed 0 bases, and the junction held 9 bases outside the gene matches. The length of the CDR3 is 17 residues. Per germline, CDR1 KGHSH and CDR2 LQKENI. Full variable domain (missing parts from reference TRBV18 and TRBJ2-5): NAGVMQNPRHLVRRRGQEARLRCSPMKGHSHVYWYRQLPEEGLKFMVYLQKENIIDESGMPKERFSAEFPKEGPSILRIQQVVRGDSAAYFCASSPRAGEMYQETQYFGPGTRLLVL.

V is TRBV29-1 and J is TRBJ2-7, with D tentatively TRBD1 (5 bases). From germline, CDR1 is SQVTM and CDR2 ANQGSEA. V dropped 0 bases and J dropped 1 base, with 16 bases sitting between them. This CDR3 is built from 16 residues. The CDR3: CSVEDLRGLSSYEQYF. The CDR3 DNA reads as TGCAGCGTTGAAGATCTTAGGGGATTGTCGTCCTACGAGCAGTACTTC.

The chain links TRBV5-1 to TRBJ1-4; D gene ambiguous. CDR3 size: 14 residues. The germline V gene has CDR1 SGHRS and CDR2 YFSETQ. The V end lost 2 bases, the J end lost 0 bases, and 5 bases lay between the germline ends. The DNA of the CDR3 is TGCGCCAGCAGCTTTACAACAACTAATGAAAAACTGTTTTTT. The encoded protein is CASSFTTTNEKLFF.

This sequence joins TRBV27 and TRBJ2-5; 9 nucleotides align to TRBD2. The junction had 2 bases not matched to a gene; V was cut back by 5 bases and J by 1 base. The CDR3 is 14 residues long. CDR1 and CDR2 from the germline V gene are MNHEY and SMNVEV (reference sequence). The CDR3 region is CASSSGGPQETQYF. CDR3 nucleotides: TGTGCCAGCAGTAGCGGGGGGCCCCAAGAGACCCAGTACTTC.

The rearrangement uses TRBV2 and TRBJ1-4, with 10 bases lining up with TRBD1. The CDR3 totals 17 residues. J lost 1 base, V lost 3 bases, and 5 bases had no gene match. Germline CDR1 reads SNHLY; CDR2 reads FYNNEI. DNA for the CDR3: TGTGCCAGCAGTGAGAGGACAGGGGGGTTAACTAATGAAAAACTGTTTTTT. It is translated as CASSERTGGLTNEKLFF.

This rearrangement joins TRBV7-2 to TRBJ1-1; possibly TRBD1 for D (6 bases). The CDR3 covers 16 residues. V was trimmed by 5 bases and J by 1 base, leaving 17 bases between them. Per germline, CDR1 SGHTA and CDR2 FQGNSA. CDR3 sequence reads: CASSLWSGGTNTEAFF. CDR3 DNA: TGTGCCAGCAGCCTATGGTCGGGGGGCACGAACACTGAAGCTTTCTTT.